The 27 T cell receptor beta chains listed next were all sequenced from one sample in a study of blood T cell repertoires in COVID-19. The table came from immunoSEQ multiplex PCR; TCRdb's copy has only in-frame clones and leaves some out. Of around 60,000 clones detected, roughly 90% appear once; the ten largest clones hold 1.3%. The sequenced sample consisted of peripheral blood. Every receptor here comes from a man aged 55 to 69 with acute or convalescent COVID-19.

The chain is built from TRBV2 and TRBJ1-1; D might be TRBD1 (6 bases). CDR3 length equals 13 residues. V was cut by 2 bases and J by 10 bases, with 14 bases left in between. The V gene's germline CDR1 is SNHLY and CDR2 FYNNEI. The CDR3 coding sequence is TGTGCCAGCAGTGAAAGGAGGGGGGGAGCAGCTTTCTTT. Its protein product is CASSERRGGAAFF.

This clone was seen a single time. As DNA, the CDR3 is TGTGCCAGCAGTTCTCAGGGGGCGCATGGCTACACCTTC. Protein sequence: CASSSQGAHGYTF. The rearrangement links TRBV5-4 to TRBJ1-2, with 8 bases aligning to TRBD1. With 5 bases clipped from V and 6 bases from J, the junction kept 6 bases outside the gene matches. The CDR3 covers 13 residues. Germline-derived CDR1 and CDR2 are SGHNT and YYREEE (reference sequence).

CDR3 sequence reads: CASSPYLGDRGLSTGNTIYF. The DNA for the CDR3 is TGTGCCAGCTCACCCTACCTAGGGGACAGGGGGCTTTCGACTGGAAACACCATATATTTT. V is TRBV18 and J is TRBJ1-3; TRBD1 aligns across 12 bases. With V trimmed by 3 bases and J by 2 bases, 14 bases remained unmatched. The germline V gene encodes CDR1 KGHSH and CDR2 LQKENI. The CDR3 totals 20 residues.

This clone is a singleton in its sample. The J gene is TRBJ1-1, the V gene TRBV10-3; D possibly corresponds to TRBD1 (6 bases). The CDR3 is made up of 14 amino acids. The V gene's germline CDR1 is ENHRY and CDR2 SYGVKD. Trimming shortened V by 11 bases and J by 7 bases, and 23 bases separated the two germline ends. The CDR3 DNA reads TGTGCCGTCGGTCCGGGACAACCTTGGGATGAAGCTTTCTTT. Its translation is CAVGPGQPWDEAFF.

The J gene is TRBJ1-1, the V gene TRBV29-1; the D gene is possibly TRBD1 (5 bases). This CDR3 has 15 residues. The germline V gene encodes CDR1 SQVTM and CDR2 ANQGSEA. Trimming removed 7 bases from V and 1 base from J, with 19 bases in between. This CDR3 reads CSASLGGSGNTEAFF. The CDR3 DNA follows: TGCAGCGCCAGCCTCGGGGGGTCTGGGAACACTGAAGCTTTCTTT.

This sequence joins TRBV24-1 and TRBJ2-7, with 12 bases matching TRBD1. The V gene's germline CDR1 is KGHDR and CDR2 SFDVKD. The length of the CDR3 is 17 residues. V dropped 4 bases and J dropped 3; count of bases not matched to a gene: 9. CDR3 amino acids: CATSDGTGGVGGYEQYF. The CDR3, as DNA: TGTGCCACCAGTGACGGGACAGGGGGCGTTGGGGGCTACGAGCAGTACTTC.

The chain carries TRBV5-1 and TRBJ1-5; D remains ambiguous. This CDR3 is built from 15 residues. Germline V gene lookup returns CDR1 SGHRS and CDR2 YFSETQ. The V and J ends lost 4 bases and 3 bases respectively, with 14 bases between them. CDR3 coding DNA: TGCGCCAGCAGCCACTCTGGAGGGAACAATCAGCCCCAGCATTTT. Translated, it gives CASSHSGGNNQPQHF.

This chain joins TRBV19 and TRBJ1-1; TRBD1 might be the D (6 bases). From germline, CDR1 is LNHDA and CDR2 SQIVND (reference sequence). The CDR3 has 14 amino acids. V dropped 7 bases and J dropped 0 bases, with 12 bases sitting between them. The CDR3 DNA follows: TGTGCCAGTACCCTGGACAGACTGAACACTGAAGCTTTCTTT. Amino acid sequence: CASTLDRLNTEAFF.

This sequence joins TRBV19 and TRBJ2-6; tentative D call: TRBD1 (5 bases). Trimming pared 7 bases from V and 0 bases from J, leaving 16 bases between. The CDR3 covers 17 residues. Germline CDR1 is LNHDA and CDR2 is SQIVND (reference sequence). The CDR3 spells CASTEWGVGSGANVLTF. In DNA form, the CDR3 reads TGTGCCAGTACAGAGTGGGGCGTGGGCTCTGGGGCCAACGTCCTGACTTTC.

This clone was counted between two and nine times. This chain joins TRBV7-2 and TRBJ1-2; 8 positions agree with TRBD1. The germline V gene encodes CDR1 SGHTA and CDR2 FQGNSA. This CDR3 is built from 14 residues. Unmatched junction bases numbered 5, after V lost 5 bases and J lost 3 bases. As DNA, the CDR3 is TGTGCCAGCAGCACGAAGACAGGGGACTATGGCTACACCTTC. This codes for CASSTKTGDYGYTF. Together with reference TRBV7-2 and TRBJ1-2, the CDR3 gives the full variable domain: GAGVSQSPSNKVTEKGKDVELRCDPISGHTALYWYRQSLGQGLEFLIYFQGNSAPDKSGLPSDRFSAERTGGSVSTLTIQRTQQEDSAVYLCASSTKTGDYGYTFGSGTRLTVV.

The chain recombines TRBV7-2 with TRBJ1-5; tentative D call: TRBD1 (6 bases). The CDR3 length is 15 residues. V was pared by 1 base and J by 4 bases, with 11 bases between. CDR1 SGHTA and CDR2 FQGNSA come from the germline V gene. This CDR3 reads CASSLGAGTNQPQHF. For the CDR3, the DNA is TGTGCCAGCAGCTTAGGGGCAGGGACAAATCAGCCCCAGCATTTT.

The rearrangement uses TRBV7-6 and TRBJ1-2; 7 bases fit TRBD1. V lost 5 bases to trimming and J lost 4 bases; unmatched junction nucleotides: 4. The length of the CDR3 is 13 residues. CDR1 is SGHVS, CDR2 FNYEAQ, per germline. CDR3 sequence: CASSPTGFYGYTF. For the CDR3, the DNA is TGTGCCAGCAGCCCGACAGGGTTCTATGGCTACACCTTC.

CDR3 DNA sequence: TGTGCCAGCAGCTTGGCCGAGGAGGGCACAGGATCAGATACGCAGTATTTT. Its protein product is CASSLAEEGTGSDTQYF. This chain links TRBV5-5 with TRBJ2-3; possible D gene TRBD2, 6 bases. The CDR3 consists of 17 residues. Germline CDR1 and CDR2: SGHKS and YYEKEE (reference sequence). V lost 0 bases to trimming and J lost 4 bases, with 18 bases between them.

The J gene is TRBJ1-3, the V gene TRBV28, with TRBD1 identical over 8 bases. Looked up from germline, CDR1 is MDHEN and CDR2 is SYDVKM. This CDR3 has 15 amino acids. Trimming took 5 bases from V and 2 from J; bases not matched to a gene: 5. The CDR3 loop is CASSPPDRAGNTIYF. The DNA for the CDR3 is TGTGCCAGCAGTCCCCCGGACAGGGCTGGAAACACCATATATTTT.

The chain joins TRBV2 to TRBJ1-1; a weak D match, TRBD1 (5 bases). The CDR3 extends over 12 amino acids. The V gene's germline CDR1 is SNHLY and CDR2 FYNNEI. Between the trimmed V and J ends, which lost 8 bases and 5 bases, there was a span of 12 bases. CDR3 sequence: CASGQGFTEAFF. CDR3 bases: TGTGCCAGCGGTCAGGGTTTTACTGAAGCTTTCTTT.

This chain uses TRBV7-3 with TRBJ2-2; TRBD1 agrees at 12 bases. V shed 3 bases and J 4 bases; nucleotides not matched to a gene: 0. Per germline, CDR1 SGHTA and CDR2 FQGTGA. The CDR3 loop spans 15 amino acids. Here the CDR3 reads CASSLGQGATGELFF. The CDR3 nucleotides are TGTGCCAGCAGCTTGGGACAGGGGGCCACCGGGGAGCTGTTTTTT.

The chain links TRBV29-1 to TRBJ2-3; TRBD2 aligns across 8 bases. Germline assignment: CDR1 SQVTM and CDR2 ANQGSEA. V shed 3 bases, J shed 1 base, and the junction held 15 bases outside the gene matches. CDR3 length: 18 amino acids. CDR3 sequence: CSVDVWGPGSGGTDTQYF. The CDR3 DNA reads TGCAGCGTTGACGTCTGGGGGCCCGGTAGCGGGGGCACAGATACGCAGTATTTT.

The rearrangement links TRBV21-1 to TRBJ2-7; the table assigns TRBD2, which was not confirmed against the DNA. TRBV21-1 is a documented pseudogene. This CDR3 is 14 amino acids long. The CDR3 nucleotides read TGTGCCAGATGGGAGGGTCGCCTAATGGACGAGCAGTACTTC. It encodes CARWEGRLMDEQYF.

Here the CDR3 reads CSASRGRTSYEQYF. The CDR3 nucleotides read TGCAGTGCTAGTCGAGGGAGGACCTCCTACGAGCAGTACTTC. This chain connects TRBV20-1 to TRBJ2-7; tentatively, D is TRBD2 (6 bases). The CDR3 has 14 amino acids. Germline V lookup: CDR1 DFQATT, CDR2 SNEGSKA (reference sequence). Trimming pared 3 bases from V and 0 bases from J, leaving 12 bases between.

This clone was picked up a small number of times. The V call is TRBV7-2, the J call TRBJ2-2; 9 bases fit TRBD2. Trimming took 4 bases from V and 5 from J; bases not matched to a gene: 2. The CDR3 has 14 amino acids. CDR1 SGHTA and CDR2 FQGNSA come from the germline V gene. The CDR3 sequence is CASSYSGGTGELFF. CDR3 bases: TGTGCCAGCAGCTATAGCGGGGGAACCGGGGAGCTGTTTTTT.

The genes are TRBV9 and TRBJ1-1; maybe TRBD1 (6 bases). V dropped 4 bases and J dropped 1 base, with 11 bases sitting between them. This CDR3 is 14 amino acids long. From germline, CDR1 is SGDLS and CDR2 YYNGEE. CDR3 nucleotide sequence: TGTGCCAGCAGCCCGTCGGGACAGAACACTGAAGCTTTCTTT. This translates into CASSPSGQNTEAFF.

V gene TRBV5-1 combines with J gene TRBJ1-4; D gene uncertain. Germline loops: CDR1 SGHRS, CDR2 YFSETQ. The CDR3 is 14 amino acids. Deletions cut 4 bases from V and 3 bases from J, with 10 bases between. The CDR3: CASSGGNSNEKLFF. The CDR3 region has the DNA TGCGCCAGCAGCGGCGGGAACTCTAATGAAAAACTGTTTTTT.

The genes are TRBV3-1 (or the pseudogene TRBV3-2) and TRBJ1-2; tentative D call: TRBD1 (5 bases). The CDR3 totals 13 residues. Per the germline V gene, CDR1 is LGHDT and CDR2 is YNNKEL (reference sequence). V lost 1 base, J lost 8 bases, and 11 bases lay in between. CDR3 amino acids: CASSQGIQGGYTF. In DNA form, the CDR3 reads TGTGCCAGCAGCCAAGGAATCCAGGGAGGCTACACCTTC.

The chain recombines TRBV7-6 with TRBJ2-1; D might be TRBD2 (7 bases). V lost 0 bases, J lost 6 bases, and 12 bases lay in between. In germline, CDR1 is SGHVS, CDR2 FNYEAQ. The CDR3 covers 15 residues. The CDR3 loop reads CASSLALGGGNEQFF. The DNA for the CDR3 is TGTGCCAGCAGCTTAGCGCTGGGAGGGGGCAATGAGCAGTTCTTC. Full variable domain (remainder filled in from reference TRBV7-6 and TRBJ2-1): GAGVSQSPRYKVTKRGQDVALRCDPISGHVSLYWYRQALGQGPEFLTYFNYEAQQDKSGLPNDRFSAERPEGSISTLTIQRTEQRDSAMYRCASSLALGGGNEQFFGPGTRLTVL.

This chain links TRBV29-1 with TRBJ1-2, with D possibly TRBD1 on 6 matching bases. The CDR3 loop spans 14 amino acids. Germline V gene sequence: CDR1 SQVTM, CDR2 ANQGSEA. V lost 3 bases and J lost 4, with 15 bases in between. The CDR3 here is CSVEGRGKGYGYTF. CDR3 DNA sequence: TGCAGCGTTGAGGGCAGGGGCAAGGGCTATGGCTACACCTTC.

The chain joins TRBV27 to TRBJ1-1; 8 bases are a match to TRBD1. The V and J ends lost 6 bases and 2 bases, in that order; junction bases with no gene match: 17. Germline V gives CDR1 MNHEY, CDR2 SMNVEV (reference sequence). The CDR3 spans 18 residues. CDR3: CASSHERTGIRANTEAFF. CDR3 nucleotides: TGTGCCAGCAGCCATGAACGGACAGGGATTAGAGCTAACACTGAAGCTTTCTTT.

The chain combines TRBV6-6 with TRBJ1-1; 9 nucleotides line up with TRBD1. V was pared by 5 bases and J by 0 bases, with 7 bases of the junction left unmatched. CDR1 is MNHNY, CDR2 SVGAGI, per germline (reference sequence). This CDR3 contains 16 residues. The CDR3 DNA is TGTGCCAGCAGTACCCCGGGACAGGGTTTGAACACTGAAGCTTTCTTT. This gives the protein CASSTPGQGLNTEAFF.